The 30 T cell receptor beta chains given below trace back to one sample, sequenced in a study of T-cell reconstitution after alpha-beta-depleted transplantation in children. Unique molecular identifiers were built into the TCRbeta library. MiXCR was run by TCRdb on the PCR reads, yielding one entry per CDR3 protein. Among over 450,000 distinct CDR3 sequences, about 10% were seen once, and the ten largest hold about 2%. The sample was PBMCs, taken before TCRalphabeta/CD19-depleted stem cell transplant. These receptors all come from a child aged 2 to 9 with inherited bone marrow failure, due to receive a stem cell transplant.

CDR3 protein: CARLGGYGDIQYF. The CDR3 DNA reads TGTGCCAGACTGGGGGGGTACGGAGACATTCAGTACTTC. The chain employs TRBV5-3 and TRBJ2-4, with TRBD2 identical over 7 bases. TRBV5-3 is annotated as an ORF whose role is uncertain. J gave up 8 bases and V 7 bases, and 9 bases lay outside the gene matches. CDR3 length: 13 residues.

This clonotype was observed many times. The chain links TRBV9 to TRBJ2-1; 15 bases fit TRBD2. CDR3 size: 19 residues. With V trimmed by 1 base and J by 0 bases, 5 bases remained unmatched. In germline, CDR1 is SGDLS, CDR2 YYNGEE. The CDR3 region has the DNA TGTGCCAGCAGCGTACGGGGGACTAGCGGGAGGTCCTCCTACAATGAGCAGTTCTTC. This encodes CASSVRGTSGRSSYNEQFF.

Details on this clonotype: A read error may be the cause here, since a much bigger clone is one base away. The conserved phenylalanine or tryptophan normally closing the CDR3 is absent here, so this likely arose from a read error. The chain has TRBV3-1 and TRBJ2-1; 7 bases fit TRBD2. Trimming took 1 base from V and 7 from J; bases not matched to a gene: 4. Germline CDR1 LGHDT, CDR2 YNNKEL (reference sequence). There are 14 residues in the CDR3. The CDR3 nucleotides are TGTGCCAGCAGCCAAGCGGGAGCGGGAAATGAGCAGTTCCTC. Translated, it gives CASSQAGAGNEQFL.

This clonotype was seen more than once but under ten times. This chain uses TRBV4-3 with TRBJ2-1, with D hard to call. Germline V gives CDR1 LGHNA, CDR2 YSLEER. V was pared by 0 bases and J by 0 bases, with 9 bases between. This CDR3 region has 16 residues. CDR3 bases: TGCGCCAGCAGCCAAGAATACCACCTCTCCTACAATGAGCAGTTCTTC. Translated: CASSQEYHLSYNEQFF.

As concerns this clonotype: A much larger clone lies a single base off, so this may be a read error. The J gene is TRBJ2-1, the V gene TRBV5-8, with D possibly being TRBD1 (5 bases). This CDR3 has 15 residues. Per germline, CDR1 SGHTS and CDR2 YDEGEE. For the CDR3, the DNA is TGTGCCAGCAGCTTGCCCAGGGTCATCTACAATGAGCCGTTCTTC. This gives the protein CASSLPRVIYNEPFF.

The table lists this clonotype with many counts. The V gene is TRBV19, the J gene TRBJ1-1; D might be TRBD1 (6 bases). The V and J ends lost 0 bases and 8 bases respectively, with 10 bases between them. This CDR3 has 13 residues. From germline, CDR1 is LNHDA and CDR2 SQIVND (reference sequence). The CDR3 spells CASSIDLGQEAFF. CDR3 nucleotide sequence: TGTGCCAGTAGTATAGATCTTGGACAGGAAGCTTTCTTT.

This clonotype was seen repeatedly, ten times or more. The chain couples TRBV20-1 to TRBJ2-5, with D possibly being TRBD1 (6 bases). The CDR3 length is 16 residues. The V gene's germline CDR1 is DFQATT and CDR2 SNEGSKA (reference sequence). Trimming cost V 0 bases and J 3 bases, with 17 bases left between them. The CDR3 nucleotides are TGCAGTGCTAGAGATCCCCTAGGGGGTTGGGAAGAGACCCAGTACTTC. Translating gives CSARDPLGGWEETQYF.

In this sample, this clonotype turned up once. A much larger clone is a single base away; this may be a read error. The chain links TRBV27 to TRBJ2-1, with 7 bases identical to TRBD2. This CDR3 is 15 amino acids long. Germline assignment: CDR1 MNHEY and CDR2 SMNVEV (reference sequence). V lost 5 bases and J lost 6; bases outside the gene matches: 10. The CDR3 spells CASSDGSGGGNEQFF. In DNA form, the CDR3 reads TGTGCCAGCAGTGACGGGTCTGGCGGGGGCAATGAGCAGTTCTTC.

This clonotype was picked up a small number of times. The J gene is TRBJ2-3, the V gene TRBV13; 9 nucleotides line up with TRBD2. Germline loops: CDR1 PRHDT, CDR2 FYEKMQ (reference sequence). This CDR3 region has 15 residues. Trimming cost V 3 bases and J 6 bases; bases outside gene matches: 7. In DNA, the CDR3 is TGTGCCAGCAGCTTTGGACCGGGACTAGCCGATACGCAGTATTTT. Translated, it gives CASSFGPGLADTQYF.

V usage is TRBV2 and J usage is TRBJ2-3; TRBD1 matches 7 bases. Losses at the gene ends were 6 bases for V and 2 bases for J; bases not matched to a gene: 8. In germline, CDR1 is SNHLY, CDR2 FYNNEI. This CDR3 region has 15 residues. The CDR3, as DNA: TGTGCCAGCAGGAAGACAGGGTCCATCACAGATACGCAGTATTTT. It translates to CASRKTGSITDTQYF.

This clonotype has a count of ten or more. The J gene is TRBJ1-2, the V gene TRBV11-2; D might be TRBD1 (5 bases). V was cut by 5 bases and J by 6 bases, with 13 bases left in between. Germline V gene lookup returns CDR1 SGHAT and CDR2 FQNNGV. The CDR3 extends over 13 amino acids. The CDR3 coding sequence is TGTGCCAGCAGCCCCCTGGCAGGGAATGGCTACACCTTC. It yields the protein CASSPLAGNGYTF.

This clonotype was seen at least ten times. The chain recombines TRBV5-1 with TRBJ2-1, with 9 positions matching TRBD2. Germline V gene sequence: CDR1 SGHRS, CDR2 YFSETQ. Trimming cost V 2 bases and J 7 bases; bases outside gene matches: 7. The CDR3 length is 15 residues. CDR3 residues: CASSFLAGSGNEQFF. As DNA, the CDR3 is TGCGCCAGCAGCTTTCTAGCGGGAAGCGGTAATGAGCAGTTCTTC.

The chain combines TRBV18 with TRBJ2-3; 7 nucleotides align to TRBD1. The CDR3 is 16 residues long. CDR1 and CDR2 (germline): KGHSH, LQKENI. V lost 3 bases and J lost 1; bases outside the gene matches: 7. CDR3 coding DNA: TGTGCCAGCTCACCCCTCGTCGGACAGGGCACAGATACGCAGTATTTT. Translation: CASSPLVGQGTDTQYF.

This clonotype was found many times. The J gene is TRBJ2-3, the V gene TRBV12-3 or TRBV12-4; D perhaps matches TRBD1 (5 bases). This CDR3 comprises 14 residues. With 0 bases removed from V and 4 bases from J, the gap between germline ends came to 8 bases. CDR3 protein: CASSLAGPADTQYF. CDR3 bases: TGTGCCAGCAGTTTAGCGGGGCCTGCAGATACGCAGTATTTT.

This clonotype showed up many times. The CDR3 DNA reads as TGTGCCAGCAGCCCCCTCCAGACTAGCGGGAGGTATCACGAGCAGTACTTC. Translating it yields CASSPLQTSGRYHEQYF. The chain employs TRBV4-2 and TRBJ2-7; 13 positions match TRBD2. The CDR3 extends over 17 amino acids. Per germline, CDR1 LGHNA and CDR2 YNFKEQ. Trimming at V came to 4 bases and at J to 5 bases, leaving 11 bases not matched to a gene.

This clonotype was recorded many times. This rearrangement joins TRBV12-3 or TRBV12-4 to TRBJ2-2; no definite D call. CDR3 length: 13 amino acids. V lost 4 bases, J lost 8 bases, and 11 bases lay in between. CDR3 in amino acids: CASSWPPTGELFF. CDR3 nucleotide sequence: TGTGCCAGCAGTTGGCCCCCTACAGGGGAGCTGTTTTTT.

V usage is TRBV27 and J usage is TRBJ2-1; the D is unclear. The CDR3 spans 17 residues. Trimming removed 5 bases at V and 2 bases at J, with 19 bases between. Germline V lookup: CDR1 MNHEY, CDR2 SMNVEV (reference sequence). CDR3 amino acids: CASSPPLDESTYNEQFF. CDR3 DNA: TGTGCCAGCAGTCCCCCTTTAGACGAGAGCACCTACAATGAGCAGTTCTTC.

This clonotype appeared many times. The V gene is TRBV4-3, the J gene TRBJ2-1; 10 bases fit TRBD2. Germline CDR1 and CDR2: LGHNA and YSLEER. The CDR3 length is 16 residues. The V and J ends lost 0 bases and 8 bases, in that order; junction bases with no gene match: 7. For the CDR3, the DNA is TGCGCCAGCAGCCAAGATGGCCTAGCGGGAGTCGATGAGCAGTTCTTC. Translated, it gives CASSQDGLAGVDEQFF.

This clonotype was found a few times. This chain joins TRBV21-1 and TRBJ2-1; the DNA was not used to check the table's D call, TRBD2. TRBV21-1 is a listed pseudogene. The CDR3 is 16 residues long. The chain's CDR3 is CASSGQKREIFNEQFF. The CDR3 nucleotides read TGTGCCAGCAGCGGACAGAAGCGGGAGATTTTCAATGAGCAGTTCTTC.

The count of this clonotype is one. A read error may be the cause here, since a much bigger clone is one base away. The rearrangement joins TRBV27 to TRBJ2-6, with D possibly matching TRBD1 (5 bases). CDR1 is MNHEY and CDR2 is SMNVEV in the germline V gene (reference sequence). CDR3 length: 14 residues. This chain's CDR3 is CASSSLTGANLLTF. The CDR3 nucleotides are TGTGCCAGCAGTTCCCTGACTGGGGCCAACCTCCTGACTTTC.

This clonotype occurred a few times. This chain uses TRBV19 with TRBJ2-1, with TRBD1 matching 12 bases. Germline V gives CDR1 LNHDA, CDR2 SQIVND (reference sequence). There are 15 residues in the CDR3. The junction had 10 bases not matched to a gene; V was cut back by 7 bases and J by 9 bases. The CDR3 coding sequence is TGTGCCAGTATCACGGGACAGGGGGCGTATGGTGAGCAGTTCTTC. Encoded protein: CASITGQGAYGEQFF.

This clonotype has a count of ten or more. This chain uses TRBV7-2 with TRBJ1-1; D is ambiguous. The CDR3 runs 14 residues. V was pared by 2 bases and J by 4 bases, with 11 bases between. Germline V lookup: CDR1 SGHTA, CDR2 FQGNSA. The CDR3 loop reads CASSLPGRSTEAFF. CDR3 sequence (DNA): TGTGCCAGCAGCTTACCAGGCCGAAGCACTGAAGCTTTCTTT.

Many counts were recorded for this clonotype. V gene TRBV7-6 combines with J gene TRBJ2-2; D is undetermined. Germline CDR1 and CDR2: SGHVS and FNYEAQ. The ends were cut back, 2 bases at V and 6 bases at J, with 7 bases in the middle. The CDR3 runs to 13 residues. The CDR3 loop reads CASSLSRSGELFF. CDR3 coding DNA: TGTGCCAGCAGCTTAAGCCGCTCCGGGGAGCTGTTTTTT.

This clonotype came up many times. This chain connects TRBV28 to TRBJ2-1, with 7 bases aligning to TRBD1. This CDR3 is 15 amino acids long. V trimming: 3 bases; J trimming: 8 bases; junction bases outside the gene matches: 10. Germline assignment: CDR1 MDHEN and CDR2 SYDVKM. CDR3 residues: CASSFPWGQRDEQFF. Here the CDR3 DNA reads TGTGCCAGCAGTTTCCCGTGGGGACAGAGGGATGAGCAGTTCTTC.

This clonotype came up many times. The chain has TRBV5-6 and TRBJ1-1, with no clear D. V was pared by 0 bases and J by 5 bases, with 14 bases between. This CDR3 comprises 15 residues. From germline, CDR1 is SGHDT and CDR2 YYEEEE. DNA for the CDR3: TGTGCCAGCAGCTTGGAGTGGTGGGCAGGTACTGAAGCTTTCTTT. Translating it yields CASSLEWWAGTEAFF.

This clonotype has a handful of counts. V and J are TRBV6-1 and TRBJ1-3, with 10 bases matching TRBD1. Germline assignment: CDR1 MNHNS and CDR2 SASEGT. V lost 6 bases and J lost 1; bases outside the gene matches: 6. The CDR3 is 16 residues long. For the CDR3, the DNA is TGTGCCAGCAGCGAGGGACAGGGGCTTTCTGGAAACACCATATATTTT. Residues: CASSEGQGLSGNTIYF.

Comment on this clonotype: Being one base from a much bigger clone, this may be a read error. V usage is TRBV27 and J usage is TRBJ2-7; 10 nucleotides match TRBD2. The CDR3 spans 16 residues. Germline CDR1 reads MNHEY; CDR2 reads SMNVEV (reference sequence). The CDR3 loop reads CASSPRRLAGRVEPYF. The CDR3 region has the DNA TGTGCCAGCAGTCCCAGACGACTAGCGGGCCGAGTCGAGCCGTACTTC.

This clonotype was recorded at least ten times. CDR3 amino acids: CATSRDLVTGFSGELFF. CDR3 DNA sequence: TGTGCCACCAGCAGAGATCTGGTGACAGGGTTCAGCGGGGAGCTGTTTTTT. V gene TRBV15 combines with J gene TRBJ2-2, with 7 bases identical to TRBD1. CDR1 is LNHNV, CDR2 YYDKDF, per germline (reference sequence). V lost 0 bases, J lost 7 bases, and 11 bases stayed unmatched. This CDR3 comprises 17 residues.

This clonotype appeared many times. Germline and junction disagree at one end, which may indicate a read error. This chain uses TRBV24-1 with TRBJ2-3; no definite D call. This CDR3 spans 15 amino acids. In germline, CDR1 is KGHDR, CDR2 SFDVKD. The CDR3 sequence: CATSDPPPGTDTQYF. The CDR3 DNA is TGTGCCACCAGTGACCCACCCCCAGGCACCGATACGCAGTATTTT.

The table lists this clonotype with a few counts. The V and J genes are TRBV24-1 and TRBJ2-1, with D perhaps TRBD2 (6 bases). There are 16 residues in the CDR3. Germline V CDR1 and CDR2: KGHDR, SFDVKD. Trimming left V 2 bases short and J 4 bases short, with 14 bases between. CDR3: CATSDSRDLGYNEQFF. CDR3 sequence (DNA): TGTGCCACCAGTGATTCCAGGGACTTGGGATACAATGAGCAGTTCTTC.